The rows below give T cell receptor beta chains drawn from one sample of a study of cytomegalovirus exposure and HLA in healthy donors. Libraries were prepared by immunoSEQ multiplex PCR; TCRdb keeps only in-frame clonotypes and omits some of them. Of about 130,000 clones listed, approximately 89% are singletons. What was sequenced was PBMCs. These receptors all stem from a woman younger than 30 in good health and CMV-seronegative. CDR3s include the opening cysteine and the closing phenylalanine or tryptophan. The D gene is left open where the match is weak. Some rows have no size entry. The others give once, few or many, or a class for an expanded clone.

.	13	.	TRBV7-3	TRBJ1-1	TGTGCCAGCAGCTTAACAGGGGTCACTGAAGCTTTCTTT	CASSLTGVTEAFF
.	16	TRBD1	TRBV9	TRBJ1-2	TGTGCCAGCAGCACAGGGGGCGCGGAGTTTGGAGATGGCTACACCTTC	CASSTGGAEFGDGYTF
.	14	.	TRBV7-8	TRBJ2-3	TGTGCCAGCAGCTCTAGAGCGGCCTCGGATACGCAGTATTTT	CASSSRAASDTQYF
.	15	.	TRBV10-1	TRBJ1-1	TGCGCCAGCAGTGAGTCTCTGGAGGGTATCGCTGAAGCTTTCTTT	CASSESLEGIAEAFF
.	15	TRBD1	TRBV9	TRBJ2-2	TGTGCCAGCAGCGCCACAGGGGGGAACACCGGGGAGCTGTTTTTT	CASSATGGNTGELFF
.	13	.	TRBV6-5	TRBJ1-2	TGTGCCAGCAGTTACTTACCCCAACACGGCTACACCTTC	CASSYLPQHGYTF
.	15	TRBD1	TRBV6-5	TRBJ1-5	TGTGCCAGCAGTTACGGGACAGGATCCAATCAGCCCCAGCATTTT	CASSYGTGSNQPQHF
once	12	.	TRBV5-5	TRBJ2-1	TGTGCCAGCAGCTCAGGGGTAACTGAGCAGTTCTTC	CASSSGVTEQFF
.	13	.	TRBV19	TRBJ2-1	TGTGCCAGTAGTCTCGACAGGTACAATGAGCAGTTCTTC	CASSLDRYNEQFF
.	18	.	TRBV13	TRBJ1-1	TGTGCCAGCAGCTTATACTACCAAGGAGGCCCGGTGAACACTGAAGCTTTCTTT	CASSLYYQGGPVNTEAFF
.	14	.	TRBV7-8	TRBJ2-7	TGTGCCAGCAGCCCAAAACCGAGGACCTACGAGCAGTACTTC	CASSPKPRTYEQYF
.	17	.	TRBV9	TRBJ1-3	TGTGCCAGCAGCGTAGGATGGGCCCTTACAGCCGGAAACACCATATATTTT	CASSVGWALTAGNTIYF
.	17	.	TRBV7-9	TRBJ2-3	TGTGCCAGCAGCTCCCCCCAAGCGGGCGGATACACAGATACGCAGTATTTT	CASSSPQAGGYTDTQYF
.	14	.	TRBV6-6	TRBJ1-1	TGTGCCAGCAGTTCGGAAGGGGGGAACACTGAAGCTTTCTTT	CASSSEGGNTEAFF
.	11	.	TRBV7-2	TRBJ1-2	TGTGCCAGCAGCCCTTATAATGGCTACACCTTC	CASSPYNGYTF
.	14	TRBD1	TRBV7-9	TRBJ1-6	TGTGCCAGCAGCTCGGGGACAGGCAATTCACCCCTCCACTTT	CASSSGTGNSPLHF
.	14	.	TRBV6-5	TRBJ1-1	TGTGCCAGCAGTTACGCAGGGAAGAGCACCGAAGCTTTCTTT	CASSYAGKSTEAFF
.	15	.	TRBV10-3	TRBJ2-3	TGTGCCATCAGTGATAGTCGCGGAAGCACAGATACGCAGTATTTT	CAISDSRGSTDTQYF
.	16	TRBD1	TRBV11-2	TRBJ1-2	TGTGCCAGCAGCCTATCTCAGGGACAGTACAACTATGGCTACACCTTC	CASSLSQGQYNYGYTF
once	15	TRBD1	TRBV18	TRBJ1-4	TGTGCCAGCTCACCATGGACAGGGGGGAATGAAAAACTGTTTTTT	CASSPWTGGNEKLFF
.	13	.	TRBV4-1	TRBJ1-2	TGCGCCAGCAGCGCCCTGCTCCGTGCAGGCACATTCTTC	CASSALLRAGTFF
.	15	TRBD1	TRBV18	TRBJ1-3	TGTGCCAGCTCACCACTTGACAGGGCTGGAAACACCATATATTTT	CASSPLDRAGNTIYF
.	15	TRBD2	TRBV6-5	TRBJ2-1	TGTGCCAGCAGTTCCGGGGGGGCCCTTAACAATGAGCAGTTCTTC	CASSSGGALNNEQFF
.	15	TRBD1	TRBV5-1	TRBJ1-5	TGCGCCAGCAGCCCCGAGGGACAGAGCAATCAGCCCCAGCATTTT	CASSPEGQSNQPQHF
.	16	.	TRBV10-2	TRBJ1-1	TGCGCCAGCAGCGATCGACTTGGAGATTTGAACACTGAAGCTTTCTTT	CASSDRLGDLNTEAFF
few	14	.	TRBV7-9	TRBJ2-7	TGTGCCAGCAGCTTAGGGACAGAGTCCTACGAGCAGTACTTC	CASSLGTESYEQYF
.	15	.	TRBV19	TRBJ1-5	TGTGCCAGTAGTATAGTACCGGAGGATGATCAGCCCCAGCATTTT	CASSIVPEDDQPQHF
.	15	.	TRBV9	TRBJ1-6	TGTGCCAGCGGACGGTACCGGGGACAATCTGGGCCCCTCCACTTT	CASGRYRGQSGPLHF
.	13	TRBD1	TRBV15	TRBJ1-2	TGTGCCACCAGTAGACAGGGACAGGGCGGCTACACCTTC	CATSRQGQGGYTF